A single sample is the source of the 13 T cell receptor beta chains below, sequenced in a study of cytotoxic CD8 clonotypes in ibrutinib-treated CLL. Profiled with immunoSEQ multiplex PCR; TCRdb holds only in-frame clones, not every one. This table has nearly 300,000 clones, approximately 79% appearing once. Here the sequenced sample was PBMCs, taken at disease progression, from a patient treated with ibrutinib. The receptors were sampled from a human donor with chronic lymphocytic leukemia.

The chain carries TRBV4-3 and TRBJ2-1; D perhaps matches TRBD2 (6 bases). V lost 1 base and J lost 15, with 19 bases in between. From germline, CDR1 is LGHNA and CDR2 YSLEER. This CDR3 contains 14 residues. The CDR3 nucleotides are TGCGCCAGCAGCCAAGGGTATGGGACTGCCAAGCTGTTCTTC. This translates into CASSQGYGTAKLFF.

The V call is TRBV13, the J call TRBJ1-2; D unclear. CDR1 and CDR2 from the germline V gene are PRHDT and FYEKMQ (reference sequence). Deletions cut 6 bases from V and 0 bases from J, with 5 bases between. CDR3 length equals 12 residues. CDR3: CASSAANYGYTF. CDR3 sequence (DNA): TGTGCCAGCAGTGCAGCTAACTATGGCTACACCTTC.

The V gene is TRBV5-1, the J gene TRBJ1-1, with D hard to call. V was cut by 0 bases and J by 0 bases, with 12 bases left in between. This CDR3 has 16 amino acids. The germline CDR1 and CDR2 sequences are SGHRS and YFSETQ. CDR3 DNA: TGCGCCAGCAGCTTGGTATTAGGGCAGTTGAACACTGAAGCTTTCTTT. Protein: CASSLVLGQLNTEAFF.

The rearrangement links TRBV25-1 to TRBJ1-2; maybe TRBD1 (6 bases). CDR3 length: 13 residues. Trimming took off 1 base at V and 8 bases at J, with 11 bases between the two ends. CDR1 and CDR2 (germline): MGHDK, SYGVNS. This CDR3 is CASSESGAQGYTF. CDR3 in DNA: TGTGCCAGCAGTGAATCGGGGGCGCAGGGCTACACCTTC.

V is TRBV5-6 and J is TRBJ2-4; 7 nucleotides match TRBD1. Germline V lookup: CDR1 SGHDT, CDR2 YYEEEE. CDR3 length: 15 amino acids. V lost 2 bases and J lost 4; bases outside the gene matches: 6. The CDR3 nucleotides are TGTGCCAGCAGCTTTATCACAGGGGCGAAAAACATTCAGTACTTC. This sequence encodes CASSFITGAKNIQYF.

This clone occurred a few times. This rearrangement joins TRBV6-6 to TRBJ2-2, with 7 positions matching TRBD1. The V segment lost 6 bases and the J segment 3 bases; nucleotides outside the gene matches: 7. Germline V gives CDR1 MNHNY, CDR2 SVGAGI (reference sequence). CDR3 length: 15 amino acids. The chain's CDR3 is CASRRVGGYTGELFF. CDR3 bases: TGTGCCAGCAGGAGGGTAGGGGGCTACACCGGGGAGCTGTTTTTT.

The CDR3 loop is CASSLTAPRIQNSPLHF. The CDR3 coding sequence is TGTGCCAGCAGCTTAACGGCCCCGAGGATCCAGAATTCACCCCTCCACTTT. The chain joins TRBV11-2 to TRBJ1-6, with D hard to call. This CDR3 spans 17 amino acids. V was trimmed by 2 bases and J by 7 bases, leaving 18 bases between them. Germline V CDR1 and CDR2: SGHAT, FQNNGV.

The rearrangement joins TRBV5-1 to TRBJ1-2; D is possibly TRBD1 (6 bases). Germline CDR1 and CDR2: SGHRS and YFSETQ. The CDR3 sequence is 15 residues long. The V end lost 3 bases, the J end lost 4 bases, and 16 bases lay between the germline ends. The CDR3 reads CASSSQTGQFYGYTF. The CDR3 DNA is TGCGCCAGCAGCTCACAAACTGGACAGTTCTATGGCTACACCTTC.

The rearrangement joins TRBV2 to TRBJ2-7; the D gene is possibly TRBD1 (5 bases). The germline V gene encodes CDR1 SNHLY and CDR2 FYNNEI. Trimming left V 1 base short and J 3 bases short, with 13 bases between. This CDR3 contains 15 residues. CDR3 region: CASSEGQGWYYEQYF. The CDR3 coding sequence is TGTGCCAGCAGTGAAGGGCAGGGTTGGTACTACGAGCAGTACTTC.

This chain uses TRBV11-3 with TRBJ2-7; 8 bases map to TRBD2. V dropped 6 bases and J dropped 1; count of bases not matched to a gene: 5. CDR3 size: 14 residues. Germline V lookup: CDR1 SGHNT, CDR2 YENEEA. CDR3 loop: CASRFSGKSYEQYF. CDR3 coding DNA: TGTGCCAGCAGGTTTAGCGGGAAATCCTACGAGCAGTACTTC.

V is TRBV6-5 and J is TRBJ2-2, with 8 bases identical to TRBD2. After removal of 1 base from V and 6 bases from J, the junction contained 1 base not matched to a gene. CDR3 length equals 14 residues. Germline V gives CDR1 MNHEY, CDR2 SVGAGI. CDR3 protein: CASSYLRGAGELFF. CDR3 nucleotides: TGTGCCAGCAGTTACTTGCGGGGGGCCGGGGAGCTGTTTTTT.

The chain joins TRBV29-1 to TRBJ2-5; the match to TRBD2 covers 16 bases. The V gene end was trimmed by 6 bases and the J gene end by 1 base; junction bases not matched to a gene: 5. Looked up from germline, CDR1 is SQVTM and CDR2 is ANQGSEA. The CDR3 contains 16 residues. This CDR3 is CSVGGTSGRVQETQYF. CDR3 DNA sequence: TGCAGCGTCGGAGGGACTAGCGGGAGGGTCCAAGAGACCCAGTACTTC. Variable domain in full (rest from reference TRBV29-1 and TRBJ2-5): SAVISQKPSRDICQRGTSLTIQCQVDSQVTMMFWYRQQPGQSLTLIATANQGSEATYESGFVIDKFPISRPNLTFSTLTVSNMSPEDSSIYLCSVGGTSGRVQETQYFGPGTRLLVL.

This sequence joins TRBV2 and TRBJ1-3; TRBD1 might be the D (5 bases). Trimming shortened V by 1 base and J by 0 bases, and 10 bases separated the two germline ends. Germline V gene data show CDR1 as SNHLY and CDR2 as FYNNEI. The CDR3 is made up of 16 amino acids. The CDR3 bases are TGTGCCAGCAGTGAAGTAGCAGGGAACTCTGGAAACACCATATATTTT. Translating it yields CASSEVAGNSGNTIYF.